This T cell receptor beta chain comes out of a study of OX40 agonist ivuxolimab in advanced cancers. Looking at the study overall: Partial responses were achieved by three patients: one hepatocellular carcinoma, two cutaneous melanoma.

TCRdb's copy holds only in-frame clones and misses some; the assay was immunoSEQ multiplex PCR. In the table there are about 70,000 clones, roughly 89% of which are singletons. This clone was detected only a few times. What it binds is unknown. Baseline, cycle 4 day 1, and cycle 7 day 1 were the blood sampling points. Study-wide results and limits: At 0.1 to 3.0 mg/kg and by week 6, CD4+ and CD8+ T cells in the blood had expanded clonally. Certain nonresponders likewise exhibited a low normalized T-cell clonal expansion.

Germline V lookup: CDR1 LNHDA, CDR2 SQIVND (reference sequence). The CDR3 covers 13 residues. The ends were cut back, 5 bases at V and 5 bases at J, with 10 bases in the middle. The sample was CD4+ or CD8+ T cells sorted from blood, taken in a trial of the OX40 agonist ivuxolimab. The receptor was isolated from an adult with an advanced solid tumor such as melanoma, head and neck, liver or kidney cancer. The chain has TRBV19 and TRBJ1-5; no firm D call. In DNA, the CDR3 is TGTGCCAGTAGTCCGCCGCGGGATCAGCCCCAGCATTTT. Its translation is CASSPPRDQPQHF.